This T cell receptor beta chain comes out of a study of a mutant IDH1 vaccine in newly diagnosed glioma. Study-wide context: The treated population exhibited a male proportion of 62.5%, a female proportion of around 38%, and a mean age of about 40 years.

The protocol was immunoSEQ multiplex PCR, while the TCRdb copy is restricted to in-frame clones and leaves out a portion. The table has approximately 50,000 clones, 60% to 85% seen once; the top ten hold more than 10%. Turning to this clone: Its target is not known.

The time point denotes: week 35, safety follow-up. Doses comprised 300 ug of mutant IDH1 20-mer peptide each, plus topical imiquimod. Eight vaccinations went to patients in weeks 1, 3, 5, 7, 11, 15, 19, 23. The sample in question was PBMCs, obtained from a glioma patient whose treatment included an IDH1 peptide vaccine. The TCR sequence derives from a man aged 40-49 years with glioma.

The chain's CDR3 is CASSPWNEDEQFF. CDR3 in DNA: TGTGCCAGCAGCCCCTGGAACGAGGATGAGCAGTTCTTC. This chain joins TRBV7-2 and TRBJ2-1; D gene unclear. This CDR3 is 13 amino acids long. V was pared by 5 bases and J by 8 bases, with 13 bases between. Looked up from germline, CDR1 is SGHTA and CDR2 is FQGNSA.